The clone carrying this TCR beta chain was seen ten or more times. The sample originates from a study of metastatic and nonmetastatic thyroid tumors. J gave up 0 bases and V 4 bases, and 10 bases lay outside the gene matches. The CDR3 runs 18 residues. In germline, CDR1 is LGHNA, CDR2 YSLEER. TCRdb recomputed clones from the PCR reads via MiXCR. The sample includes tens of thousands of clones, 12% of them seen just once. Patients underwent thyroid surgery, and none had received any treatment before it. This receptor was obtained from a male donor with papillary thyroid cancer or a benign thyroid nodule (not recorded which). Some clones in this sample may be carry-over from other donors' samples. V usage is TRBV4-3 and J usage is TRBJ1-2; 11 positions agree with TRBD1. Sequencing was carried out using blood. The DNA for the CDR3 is TGCGCCAGCAGCCCAGGATTAGCGGGACAGGGGGCTAACTATGGCTACACCTTC. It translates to CASSPGLAGQGANYGYTF.